This T cell receptor beta chain was obtained from a study of Graves' ophthalmopathy and Graves' hyperthyroidism. The CDR3 totals 15 residues. V lost 3 bases to trimming and J lost 7 bases; unmatched junction nucleotides: 15. From germline, CDR1 is DFQATT and CDR2 SNEGSKA (reference sequence). The sequenced template was RNA, covering the TCR beta CDR3 region. First-round RT-PCR employed HTBI primers, with a second-round multiplex PCR after it. TCRdb recomputed calls from the multiplex PCR reads with MiXCR, one row per CDR3 protein. The profile shows a few hundred thousand distinct CDR3 sequences, under 40% of them singletons.

The chain employs TRBV20-1 and TRBJ2-7; the match to TRBD2 covers 7 bases. The TCR sequence derives from an adult man with Graves' hyperthyroidism. The material sequenced was peripheral blood or thyroid tissue (not recorded which). CDR3 region: CSARERGSSYNEQYF. The CDR3 DNA is TGCAGTGCTAGGGAGCGGGGCAGCTCCTACAATGAGCAGTACTTC.